This T cell receptor (beta chain) was retrieved from a study of T cell repertoires in cytomegalovirus infection. This clonotype was recorded at least ten times. TCRdb re-derived calls from the reads in MiXCR, one entry per CDR3 protein. The sample has about 320,000 distinct CDR3 sequences, more than 9% seen once. The V gene lost 3 bases and the J gene lost 3 bases, with 12 bases spanning the gap. The CDR3 loop spans 15 amino acids. CDR1 is LNHDA and CDR2 is SQIVND in the germline V gene (reference sequence). Sequenced: PBMCs. This TCR was sampled from a human donor in good health (CMV status not recorded). Some clones in this sample may be carry-over from other donors' samples. The chain employs TRBV19 and TRBJ2-1; D is unclear. CDR3 nucleotides: TGTGCCAGTAGTATGAGCGAGCGTATCTACAATGAGCAGTTCTTC. It specifies CASSMSERIYNEQFF.